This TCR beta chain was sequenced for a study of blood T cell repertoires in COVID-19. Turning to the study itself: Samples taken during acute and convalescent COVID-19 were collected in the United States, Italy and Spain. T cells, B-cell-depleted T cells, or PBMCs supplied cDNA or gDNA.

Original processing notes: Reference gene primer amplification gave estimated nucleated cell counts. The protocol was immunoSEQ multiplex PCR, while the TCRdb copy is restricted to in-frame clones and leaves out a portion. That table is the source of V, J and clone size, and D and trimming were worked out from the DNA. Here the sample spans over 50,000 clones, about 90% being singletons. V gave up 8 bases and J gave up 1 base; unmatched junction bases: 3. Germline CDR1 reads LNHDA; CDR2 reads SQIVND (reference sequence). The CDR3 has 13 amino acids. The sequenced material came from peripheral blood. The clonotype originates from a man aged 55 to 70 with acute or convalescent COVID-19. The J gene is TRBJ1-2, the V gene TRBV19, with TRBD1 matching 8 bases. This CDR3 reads CASLDRDNYGYTF. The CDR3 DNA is TGTGCCAGTTTGGACAGGGATAACTATGGCTACACCTTC.